This TCR beta chain was recorded in a study of patients and donors after allogeneic stem cell transplantation (TCRdb year 2020). The germline V gene sets CDR1 to SGDLS and CDR2 to YYNGEE. V lost 0 bases and J lost 5 bases, and the count of bases not matched to a germline gene is 17. Counted from cysteine to phenylalanine, this CDR3 has 19 amino acids. Solely the CDR3 DNA is kept, with 57 bases framed from the first base. This clonotype was seen a few times. The antigen this receptor binds is unknown. No much larger clonotype is one base removed from it; base qualities were not supplied. The receptor library was made with RT-PCR. TCRdb shows the sequencer as NextSeq 550. Starting from the raw public reads, TCRdb applied fastp trimming at Q25, assembled clones with MiXCR and retained in-frame beta chains. Rows are unified per CDR3 protein, each entry keeping the most common DNA and genes. The sample table shows some 87,000 distinct CDR3 sequences, and approximately 49% are seen once. Roughly three fifths of the sample belongs to the ten largest clones.

The sequenced material came from blood, either unsorted or a sorted T cell fraction (not recorded which). This receptor chain uses TRBV9 and TRBJ1-2, with 9 bases aligning to TRBD1. The receptor was isolated from a human donor who was either an allogeneic HSCT recipient or a stem cell or donor lymphocyte infusion donor (not recorded which). It is not recorded whose cells these are; they may come from a transplant donor. The sequence in DNA is TGTGCCAGCAGCGTAGCTTTCGGGACAGGGTTTGGAGAACGGTATGGCTACACCTTC. The encoded protein is CASSVAFGTGFGERYGYTF.